This TCR beta chain stems from a study of blood T cell repertoires in COVID-19. The CDR3 spans 14 residues. Trimming pared 4 bases from V and 1 base from J, leaving 8 bases between. The germline CDR1 and CDR2 sequences are SGHRS and YFSETQ. Profiling relied on immunoSEQ multiplex PCR, and the TCRdb table lists in-frame clones only, not all of them. This sample has tens of thousands of clones, with 86% found just once. V and J are TRBV5-1 and TRBJ2-2; D might be TRBD1 (5 bases). Sequenced input: peripheral blood. This sequence was found in a woman aged 80 or older in a cohort sampled during active or convalescent COVID-19. The DNA of the CDR3 is TGCGCCAGCAGCGGCAGGGTGAACACCGGGGAGCTGTTTTTT. Translating it yields CASSGRVNTGELFF.